This is a list of T cell receptor beta chains from one sample in a study of monozygotic twins with inflammatory bowel disease. TCRdb re-called the 5' RACE reads; one entry per CDR3 protein, DNA not given. The sample data list some 170,000 distinct CDR3 sequences. What was sequenced was blood. The source of these receptors is a human donor with ulcerative colitis or Crohn's disease, or a healthy co-twin of an affected twin (not recorded which). The CDR3 runs from the conserved cysteine through the conserved F or W. Each record gives: V gene, J gene, CDR3 protein.

v_gene: TRBV24-1; j_gene: TRBJ2-7; CDR3aa: CATSRHGIYEQYF
v_gene: TRBV5-1; j_gene: TRBJ1-1; CDR3aa: CASRRTGWTEAFF
v_gene: TRBV5-1; j_gene: TRBJ2-3; CDR3aa: CASSPLITDTQYF
v_gene: TRBV29-1; j_gene: TRBJ2-1; CDR3aa: CSVDPRKILAGDHEQFF
v_gene: TRBV6-2/TRBV6-3; j_gene: TRBJ1-5; CDR3aa: CASSAGQTSNQPQHF
v_gene: TRBV2; j_gene: TRBJ1-5; CDR3aa: CASSARTGDQPQHF
v_gene: TRBV6-2/TRBV6-3; j_gene: TRBJ2-6; CDR3aa: CASSDLEGAGANVLTF
v_gene: TRBV29-1; j_gene: TRBJ2-7; CDR3aa: CSAVASSYEQYF
v_gene: TRBV5-1; j_gene: TRBJ2-6; CDR3aa: CASSFRGSGANVLTF
v_gene: TRBV12-3/TRBV12-4; j_gene: TRBJ2-3; CDR3aa: CASNSVAGGNTDTQYF
v_gene: TRBV5-1; j_gene: TRBJ2-7; CDR3aa: CASSLDRGREQYF
v_gene: TRBV28; j_gene: TRBJ2-1; CDR3aa: CASSVRAHLLAGYNEQFF
v_gene: TRBV28; j_gene: TRBJ2-7; CDR3aa: CASTRDTSYEQYF
v_gene: TRBV28; j_gene: TRBJ2-5; CDR3aa: CASSYRTGTVETQYF
v_gene: TRBV6-1; j_gene: TRBJ2-3; CDR3aa: CASSLSGRATDTQYF
v_gene: TRBV6-6; j_gene: TRBJ2-7; CDR3aa: CASRLAGYEQYF
v_gene: TRBV14; j_gene: TRBJ2-2; CDR3aa: CASSQGLGTGTGELFF
v_gene: TRBV4-2; j_gene: TRBJ2-1; CDR3aa: CASSQDPGQIYNEQFF
v_gene: TRBV6-5; j_gene: TRBJ1-5; CDR3aa: CASSTTGTGLSNQPQHF
v_gene: TRBV6-7; j_gene: TRBJ2-7; CDR3aa: CASSYGGQRAYEQYF
v_gene: TRBV10-3; j_gene: TRBJ1-4; CDR3aa: CAIRGGEANEKLFF
v_gene: TRBV12-3/TRBV12-4; j_gene: TRBJ1-1; CDR3aa: CASTSLGTLNTEAFF
v_gene: TRBV5-1; j_gene: TRBJ2-5; CDR3aa: CASSLTGTWGETQYF
v_gene: TRBV10-3; j_gene: TRBJ2-3; CDR3aa: CAITRTSGRLQDTQYF
v_gene: TRBV15; j_gene: TRBJ2-3; CDR3aa: CATSRGGLGTDTQYF
v_gene: TRBV4-1; j_gene: TRBJ2-4; CDR3aa: CASSQVAALLSGAKNIQYF
v_gene: TRBV27; j_gene: TRBJ2-1; CDR3aa: CASRLQGPSYNEQFF
v_gene: TRBV29-1; j_gene: TRBJ2-7; CDR3aa: CSVDYPSGSYEQYF
v_gene: TRBV7-9; j_gene: TRBJ2-2; CDR3aa: CASIPSGSISGELFF
v_gene: TRBV20-1; j_gene: TRBJ2-3; CDR3aa: CSASPLAASTDTQYF
v_gene: TRBV6-1; j_gene: TRBJ2-1; CDR3aa: CASSVWDRGNEQFF
v_gene: TRBV19; j_gene: TRBJ1-1; CDR3aa: CASSIETALSAEAFF
v_gene: TRBV30; j_gene: TRBJ1-2; CDR3aa: CAWSRGSNYGYTF
v_gene: TRBV12-3/TRBV12-4; j_gene: TRBJ2-1; CDR3aa: CATNGGFSYNEQFF
v_gene: TRBV20-1; j_gene: TRBJ1-2; CDR3aa: CSAANNRGHGYTF
v_gene: TRBV19; j_gene: TRBJ2-7; CDR3aa: CASSMGTGTYEQYF
v_gene: TRBV15; j_gene: TRBJ1-6; CDR3aa: CATSKTSGQGGVSPLHF
v_gene: TRBV6-5; j_gene: TRBJ1-2; CDR3aa: CASSQGARNGYTF
v_gene: TRBV11-2; j_gene: TRBJ2-2; CDR3aa: CASSLVSIGELFF
v_gene: TRBV20-1; j_gene: TRBJ2-1; CDR3aa: CSASGIGTSGSGYNEQFF
v_gene: TRBV20-1; j_gene: TRBJ1-5; CDR3aa: CSASAGTVSGQPQHF
v_gene: TRBV6-2/TRBV6-3; j_gene: TRBJ2-1; CDR3aa: CASSYRTRTSGGSYNEQFF
v_gene: TRBV6-2/TRBV6-3; j_gene: TRBJ2-7; CDR3aa: CASSYSISGDYEQYF
v_gene: TRBV4-1; j_gene: TRBJ2-3; CDR3aa: CASKQGGVDTQYF
v_gene: TRBV28; j_gene: TRBJ2-7; CDR3aa: CASSQSALIREEQYF
v_gene: TRBV5-1; j_gene: TRBJ2-5; CDR3aa: CASSLKQGNVGETQYF
v_gene: TRBV5-1; j_gene: TRBJ2-2; CDR3aa: CASSRGGTNTGELFF
v_gene: TRBV6-5; j_gene: TRBJ2-1; CDR3aa: CASSYALLAGGGGEQFF
v_gene: TRBV12-3/TRBV12-4; j_gene: TRBJ1-5; CDR3aa: CASSLGQDRGHSNQPQHF
v_gene: TRBV5-1; j_gene: TRBJ2-5; CDR3aa: CASSPGTSGKWVVETQYF
v_gene: TRBV20-1; j_gene: TRBJ2-1; CDR3aa: CSARRFVGGLGNEQFF
v_gene: TRBV5-4; j_gene: TRBJ2-1; CDR3aa: CASSGLTSGRANEQFF
v_gene: TRBV12-3/TRBV12-4; j_gene: TRBJ2-2; CDR3aa: CASSLRESVGELFF
v_gene: TRBV4-1; j_gene: TRBJ1-1; CDR3aa: CASSQVDRAFF
v_gene: TRBV12-3/TRBV12-4; j_gene: TRBJ1-1; CDR3aa: CASIHFMNTEAFF
v_gene: TRBV7-2; j_gene: TRBJ2-7; CDR3aa: CASSLVRGPHEQYF
v_gene: TRBV6-1; j_gene: TRBJ2-1; CDR3aa: CASSPQRGAYNEQFF
v_gene: TRBV27; j_gene: TRBJ1-2; CDR3aa: CASSLSRTGLIVGNNYGYTF
v_gene: TRBV19; j_gene: TRBJ1-3; CDR3aa: CASSRPVSSGNTIYF